This is a list of T cell receptor beta chains from one sample in a study of post-analysis software for immune sequencing data. TCRdb recomputed calls from the PCR reads with MiXCR, one row per CDR3 protein. The top ten clones hold roughly 5.2% of a sample with fewer than 900,000 distinct CDR3 sequences, around 46% of them seen once. Sample: blood. The source is a girl aged 5-17 years with multiple sclerosis. Each CDR3 is given with its conserved first and last residue. Each record gives: D gene, V gene, clone size, J gene, CDR3 protein, CDR3 DNA. The D gene is left open where the match is weak. Expanded clones get a size class; other rows say once, few or many, or leave the size out.

>TRBD1|TRBV2|NA|TRBJ2-3
CASSERATGGRWDTQYF
TGTGCCAGCAGTGAAAGAGCAACAGGGGGCCGCTGGGATACGCAGTATTTT
>NA|TRBV15|NA|TRBJ2-5
CATSRDLEAASRRYF
TGTGCCACCAGCAGAGATCTTGAGGCAGCCTCTAGAAGGTACTTC
>TRBD2|TRBV20-1|NA|TRBJ2-3
CSADEGTSGPHTQYF
TGCAGTGCTGACGAAGGGACTAGCGGGCCCCATACGCAGTATTTT
>NA|TRBV14|NA|TRBJ1-2
CASSHGSLYGYTF
TGTGCCAGCAGCCACGGCAGCCTGTATGGCTACACCTTC
>NA|TRBV29-1|NA|TRBJ1-2
CSVEEGAAGYTF
TGCAGCGTTGAAGAAGGGGCAGCTGGCTACACCTTC
>TRBD1|TRBV12-3/TRBV12-4|NA|TRBJ2-5
CASRPGQGVGQETQYF
TGTGCCAGCAGACCCGGACAGGGCGTTGGTCAAGAGACCCAGTACTTC
>NA|TRBV28|few|TRBJ2-7
CASSFLWHEQYF
TGTGCCAGCAGTTTTTTGTGGCACGAGCAGTACTTC
>TRBD2|TRBV5-6|NA|TRBJ2-1
CASSLYWTSGANEQFF
TGTGCCAGTAGCTTGTATTGGACTAGCGGGGCCAATGAGCAGTTCTTC
>NA|TRBV12-3/TRBV12-4|few|TRBJ1-2
CASSSGEGHGYTF
TGTGCCAGCAGTTCCGGGGAAGGACATGGCTACACCTTC
>NA|TRBV6-5|few|TRBJ2-7
CATGRSYEQYF
TGTGCCACTGGACGATCCTACGAGCAGTACTTC
>TRBD1|TRBV20-1|NA|TRBJ1-2
CSAKGLQTGVIDYGYTF
TGCAGTGCCAAGGGATTACAAACAGGGGTTATAGACTATGGCTACACCTTC
>NA|TRBV29-1|NA|TRBJ2-1
CSVWVYYNEQFF
TGCAGCGTGTGGGTTTACTACAATGAGCAGTTCTTC
>NA|TRBV20-1|few|TRBJ2-4
CSARDLGSTYIQYF
TGCAGTGCTAGAGATCTCGGCTCCACCTACATTCAGTACTTC
>NA|TRBV20-1|NA|TRBJ1-5
CRPRVCVQGQPQHF
TGCAGGCCGCGAGTCTGTGTCCAGGGTCAGCCCCAGCATTTT
>TRBD2|TRBV20-1|NA|TRBJ2-4
CSAREQIAGVVSKNIQYF
TGCAGTGCTAGAGAACAAATAGCGGGAGTCGTATCCAAAAACATTCAGTACTTC
>NA|TRBV7-9|NA|TRBJ2-5
CASRPRDGETQYF
TGTGCCAGCAGGCCCAGGGATGGGGAGACCCAGTACTTC
>NA|TRBV12-3/TRBV12-4|few|TRBJ2-7
CASRPPTGNEQYF
TGTGCCAGCAGACCTCCCACAGGGAACGAGCAGTACTTC
>NA|TRBV4-1|NA|TRBJ2-6
CASSQDLGPRPFLSSGANVLTF
TGCGCCAGCAGCCAAGATTTGGGCCCCCGCCCCTTCTTAAGCTCTGGGGCCAACGTCCTGACTTTC
>TRBD2|TRBV20-1|few|TRBJ2-5
CSATTSGVLETQYF
TGCAGTGCAACGACTAGCGGGGTATTAGAGACCCAGTACTTC
>NA|TRBV25-1|few|TRBJ2-1
CASSERGGTYNEQFF
TGTGCCAGCAGTGAAAGGGGGGGGACGTACAATGAGCAGTTCTTC
>NA|TRBV7-8|many|TRBJ2-1
CASSLGRLYYNEQFF
TGTGCCAGCAGCTTAGGTCGACTATACTACAATGAGCAGTTCTTC
>NA|TRBV10-2|many|TRBJ2-4
CASSGGSIQYF
TGCGCCAGCAGTGGTGGTAGCATTCAGTACTTC
>TRBD2|TRBV27|NA|TRBJ2-5
CASSLFLNSRLAGRETQYF
TGTGCCAGCAGTTTATTCCTCAACTCCCGGCTAGCGGGACGGGAGACCCAGTACTTC
>NA|TRBV28|once|TRBJ2-4
CASSYDEQYF
TGTGCCAGCAGCTATGATGAGCAGTACTTC
>NA|TRBV6-1|NA|TRBJ2-6
CASMRVTGANVLTF
TGTGCCAGCATGCGGGTGACTGGGGCCAACGTCCTGACTTTC